The next 20 T cell receptor beta chains were all read from a single sample in a study of TIL therapy for anti-PD-1-resistant metastatic lung cancer. Sequencing used immunoSEQ v3. Profiled with immunoSEQ multiplex PCR; TCRdb holds only in-frame clones, not every one. The table includes 6,000 or so clones, less than 70% detected once. As to time point: pre-treatment sample, taken before nivolumab and TIL therapy. Tumor tissue came from excised metastases, mostly pleural nodules or supraclavicular lymph nodes. This sample comprised tumor tissue, obtained at baseline. The receptors were gathered from a person between 25 and 79 years old with non-small cell lung cancer.

The chain is built from TRBV18 and TRBJ1-2; D ambiguous. CDR1 and CDR2 from the germline V gene are KGHSH and LQKENI. The V gene lost 3 bases and the J gene lost 7 bases, with 12 bases spanning the gap. CDR3 length: 13 amino acids. CDR3 sequence: CASSPGSNLGYTF. The CDR3 region has the DNA TGTGCCAGCTCACCCGGATCCAACCTTGGCTACACCTTC. The variable domain in full, with the rest retrieved from reference TRBV18 and TRBJ1-2, is NAGVMQNPRHLVRRRGQEARLRCSPMKGHSHVYWYRQLPEEGLKFMVYLQKENIIDESGMPKERFSAEFPKEGPSILRIQQVVRGDSAAYFCASSPGSNLGYTFGSGTRLTVV.

The chain combines TRBV30 with TRBJ2-1, with D possibly called TRBD1 or TRBD2 (5 bases each). Germline V lookup: CDR1 GTSNPN, CDR2 SVGIG (reference sequence). Trimming cost V 3 bases and J 10 bases, with 16 bases left between them. This CDR3 has 13 amino acids. The CDR3 spells CAWSAGTVLEQFF. CDR3 sequence (DNA): TGTGCCTGGAGCGCAGGGACGGTTCTCGAGCAGTTCTTC. Filled out from reference TRBV30 and TRBJ2-1, the complete variable domain reads SQTIHQWPATLVQPVGSPLSLECTVEGTSNPNLYWYRQAAGRGLQLLFYSVGIGQISSEVPQNLSASRPQDRQFILSSKKLLLSDSGFYLCAWSAGTVLEQFFGPGTRLTVL.

About this clone itself: The DNA is omitted, as the CDR3 cannot be located on it reliably, and the CDR3 follows TCRdb's listing. The chain is built from TRBV7-6 and TRBJ2-3; the table's D gene call, TRBD1, was not cross checked with the DNA. With termini counted, the CDR3 has 18 amino acids. CDR1 is SGHVS, CDR2 FNYEAQ, per germline. The CDR3 loop is CASSFLTGDLSVPDTQYF.

This sequence joins TRBV7-9 and TRBJ2-7; D is tentatively TRBD1 or TRBD2 (5 bases each). The CDR3 extends over 13 amino acids. CDR1 and CDR2 from the germline V gene are SEHNR and FQNEAQ (reference sequence). V was shortened by 4 bases and J by 2 bases, with 9 bases between the two germline ends. The CDR3 DNA follows: TGTGCCAGCAGCTACGGGACGGCCTACGAGCAGTACTTC. It is translated as CASSYGTAYEQYF.

This clone occurred once. The rearrangement joins TRBV3-1 (or the pseudogene TRBV3-2) to TRBJ1-2; D is undetermined. The V gene's germline CDR1 is LGHDT and CDR2 YNNKEL (reference sequence). This CDR3 contains 14 residues. V lost 1 base, J lost 2 bases, and 8 bases lay in between. CDR3 in amino acids: CASSQVGVNYGYTF. CDR3 coding DNA: TGTGCCAGCAGCCAAGTTGGGGTAAACTATGGCTACACCTTC.

CDR3 in amino acids: CASSHHSSTSFRGYTF. For the CDR3, the DNA is TGCGCCAGCAGCCACCACTCGTCTACCTCCTTTCGGGGCTACACCTTC. The V and J genes are TRBV4-1 and TRBJ1-2, with D uncertain. The ends were cut back, 3 bases at V and 8 bases at J, with 22 bases in the middle. The CDR3 is 16 amino acids. Germline assignment: CDR1 MGHRA and CDR2 YSYEKL.

V usage is TRBV4-3 and J usage is TRBJ2-7, with TRBD1 matching 11 bases. With 0 bases clipped from V and 6 bases from J, the junction kept 7 bases outside the gene matches. CDR3 length: 16 amino acids. Germline values: CDR1 LGHNA, CDR2 YSLEER. The DNA for the CDR3 is TGCGCCAGCAGCCAAGATCTCAGGACAGGGGGCGTCGAGCAGTACTTC. Its protein is CASSQDLRTGGVEQYF.

The rearrangement links TRBV6-2 or TRBV6-3 to TRBJ1-6, with 12 nucleotides matching TRBD1. The ends lost 5 bases at V and 9 bases at J; junction bases unmatched: 5. CDR3 size: 15 residues. Germline loops: CDR1 MNHEY, CDR2 SVGEGT. Written as DNA, the CDR3 is TGTGCCAGCAGTGATCCGGGACAGGGGGCTTCACCCCTCCACTTT. The encoded protein is CASSDPGQGASPLHF.

A single count supports this clone. This chain uses TRBV9 with TRBJ1-5; weak D call: TRBD1 (6 bases). CDR3 length: 14 amino acids. Trimming cost V 10 bases and J 3 bases, with 17 bases left between them. Per germline, CDR1 SGDLS and CDR2 YYNGEE. CDR3 nucleotides: TGTGCCTGGTCGGGGGGCGCTTCCAATCAGCCCCAGCATTTT. This encodes CAWSGGASNQPQHF.

The chain uses TRBV19 and TRBJ1-5; the D gene is possibly TRBD1 (6 bases). Germline CDR1 LNHDA, CDR2 SQIVND (reference sequence). Trimming shortened V by 7 bases and J by 0 bases, and 10 bases separated the two germline ends. The CDR3 consists of 14 residues. In DNA, the CDR3 is TGTGCCAGTAATAACAGGGATAGCAATCAGCCCCAGCATTTT. Its translation: CASNNRDSNQPQHF.

This clone was observed a few times. J is TRBJ1-3 and V is TRBV2; D unclear. The CDR3 is made up of 14 amino acids. The V gene lost 6 bases and the J gene lost 0 bases, with 9 bases spanning the gap. Per germline, CDR1 SNHLY and CDR2 FYNNEI. CDR3 sequence: CASSRDSSGNTIYF. In DNA, the CDR3 is TGTGCCAGCAGCCGGGATAGCTCTGGAAACACCATATATTTT. Together with reference TRBV2 and TRBJ1-3, the CDR3 gives the full variable domain: EPEVTQTPSHQVTQMGQEVILRCVPISNHLYFYWYRQILGQKVEFLVSFYNNEISEKSEIFDDQFSVERPDGSNFTLKIRSTKLEDSAMYFCASSRDSSGNTIYFGEGSWLTVV.

The J gene is TRBJ1-2, the V gene TRBV12-3 or TRBV12-4; D unresolved. The CDR3 covers 13 residues. Trimming left V 2 bases short and J 6 bases short, with 10 bases between. CDR3 in amino acids: CASSLSGHNGYTF. The DNA of the CDR3 is TGTGCCAGCAGTTTAAGCGGCCACAATGGCTACACCTTC.

The DNA of the CDR3 is TGTGCCAGCAGCCCCGGACAAACCAGCACAGATACGCAGTATTTT. Its translation: CASSPGQTSTDTQYF. V usage is TRBV3-1 (or the pseudogene TRBV3-2) and J usage is TRBJ2-3, with D possibly being TRBD1 (5 bases). Germline assignment: CDR1 LGHDT and CDR2 YNNKEL (reference sequence). The CDR3 consists of 15 residues. Trimming left V 4 bases short and J 0 bases short, with 11 bases between.

The J gene is TRBJ2-7, the V gene TRBV7-2; 9 bases match TRBD2. The CDR3 runs 14 residues. Trimming at V came to 6 bases and at J to 2 bases, leaving 5 bases not matched to a gene. Germline CDR1 SGHTA, CDR2 FQGNSA. The CDR3 region is CASSLLAGPYEQYF. In nucleotides, the CDR3 is TGTGCCAGCAGTCTTCTAGCGGGGCCCTACGAGCAGTACTTC.

This clone has more than one count but fewer than ten. The rearrangement uses TRBV7-2 and TRBJ1-3; TRBD1 matches at 7 bases. The germline V gene has CDR1 SGHTA and CDR2 FQGNSA. J gave up 0 bases and V 5 bases, and 7 bases lay outside the gene matches. The CDR3 contains 16 residues. The CDR3 DNA sequence: TGTGCCAGCAGCCCAGGGGACAGCCGCTCTGGAAACACCATATATTTT. This codes for CASSPGDSRSGNTIYF. The whole variable domain, filled in from reference TRBV7-2 and TRBJ1-3, reads GAGVSQSPSNKVTEKGKDVELRCDPISGHTALYWYRQSLGQGLEFLIYFQGNSAPDKSGLPSDRFSAERTGGSVSTLTIQRTQQEDSAVYLCASSPGDSRSGNTIYFGEGSWLTVV.

V and J are TRBV23-1 and TRBJ2-7; D ambiguous. TRBV23-1 belongs to the ORF category, with a function that is uncertain. V was trimmed by 5 bases and J by 7 bases, leaving 9 bases between them. CDR3 size: 11 residues. As DNA, the CDR3 is TGCGCCAGCAGTACGCCCCTTGAGCAGTACTTC. It is translated as CASSTPLEQYF.

The chain links TRBV7-9 to TRBJ2-7; TRBD2 matches at 7 bases. The CDR3 is 15 residues long. The V gene end was trimmed by 4 bases and the J gene end by 6 bases; junction bases not matched to a gene: 12. Germline V gives CDR1 SEHNR, CDR2 FQNEAQ (reference sequence). In DNA form, the CDR3 reads TGTGCCAGCAGCTCCAACCGGGACTACGTGAGCGAGCAGTACTTC. Its protein is CASSSNRDYVSEQYF.

The CDR3, as DNA: TGCGCCAGCAGCGAGACAGGGGAGAACACCGGGGAGCTGTTTTTT. Amino acid sequence: CASSETGENTGELFF. The chain is built from TRBV5-1 and TRBJ2-2; 8 bases fit TRBD1. Germline-derived CDR1 and CDR2 are SGHRS and YFSETQ. The CDR3 runs 15 residues. V gave up 4 bases and J gave up 1 base; unmatched junction bases: 3.

The chain links TRBV30 to TRBJ2-7; a possible D gene is TRBD2 (5 bases). This CDR3 has 13 residues. V lost 3 bases to trimming and J lost 6 bases, with 15 bases between them. Germline CDR1 reads GTSNPN; CDR2 reads SVGIG (reference sequence). In DNA, the CDR3 is TGTGCCTGGAGCAGACGGGGTCCTGGCGAGCAGTACTTC. It codes for CAWSRRGPGEQYF.

This clone has just a few counts. The genes are TRBV2 and TRBJ2-7, with 8 bases aligning to TRBD1. This CDR3 has 14 residues. Trimming cost V 8 bases and J 2 bases; bases outside gene matches: 8. Germline V gene sequence: CDR1 SNHLY, CDR2 FYNNEI. CDR3 DNA sequence: TGTGCCAGCGCTGCCGGGACAGGTCCCTACGAGCAGTACTTC. This encodes CASAAGTGPYEQYF.